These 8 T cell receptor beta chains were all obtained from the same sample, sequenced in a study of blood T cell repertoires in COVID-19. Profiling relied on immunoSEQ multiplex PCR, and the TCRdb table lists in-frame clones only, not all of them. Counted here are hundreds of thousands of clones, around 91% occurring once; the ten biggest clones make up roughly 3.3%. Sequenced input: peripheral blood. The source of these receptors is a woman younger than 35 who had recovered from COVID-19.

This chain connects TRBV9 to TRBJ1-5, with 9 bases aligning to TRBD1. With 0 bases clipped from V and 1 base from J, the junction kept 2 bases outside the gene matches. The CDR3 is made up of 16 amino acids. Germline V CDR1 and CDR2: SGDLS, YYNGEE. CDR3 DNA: TGTGCCAGCAGCGTAGGGGGGACAGGGAGCAATCAGCCCCAGCATTTT. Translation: CASSVGGTGSNQPQHF.

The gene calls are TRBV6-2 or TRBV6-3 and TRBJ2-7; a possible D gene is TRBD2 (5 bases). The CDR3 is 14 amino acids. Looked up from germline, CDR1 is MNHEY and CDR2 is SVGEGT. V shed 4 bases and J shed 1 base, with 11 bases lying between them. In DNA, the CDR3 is TGTGCCAGCAGTTCGACGGGAAGGTCCTACGAGCAGTACGTC. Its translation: CASSSTGRSYEQYV.

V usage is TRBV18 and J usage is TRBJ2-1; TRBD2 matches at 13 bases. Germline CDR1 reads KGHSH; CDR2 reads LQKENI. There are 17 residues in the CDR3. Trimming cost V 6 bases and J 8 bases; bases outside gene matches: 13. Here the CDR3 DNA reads TGTGCCAGCTCCTCTATCTCCGGGACTAGCGGGACTGATGAGCAGTTCTTC. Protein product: CASSSISGTSGTDEQFF.

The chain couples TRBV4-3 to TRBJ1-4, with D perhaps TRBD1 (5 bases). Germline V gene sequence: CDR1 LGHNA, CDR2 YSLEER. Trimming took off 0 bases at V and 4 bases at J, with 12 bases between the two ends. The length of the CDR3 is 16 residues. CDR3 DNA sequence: TGCGCCAGCAGCCAAGATCAGGCAGGGATTAATGAAAAACTGTTTTTT. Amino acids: CASSQDQAGINEKLFF.

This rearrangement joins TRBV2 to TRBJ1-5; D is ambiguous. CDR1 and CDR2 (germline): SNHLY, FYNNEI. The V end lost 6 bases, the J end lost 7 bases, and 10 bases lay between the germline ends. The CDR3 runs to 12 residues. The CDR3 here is CASSQHLQPQHF. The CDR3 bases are TGTGCCAGCAGCCAACATTTACAGCCCCAGCATTTT.

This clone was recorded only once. This CDR3 reads CASTGTPYEQYV. CDR3 DNA sequence: TGTGCCAGCACCGGGACTCCCTACGAGCAGTACGTC. This chain connects TRBV21-1 to TRBJ2-7; the table's TRBD2 call for D was not verified on the DNA. TRBV21-1 is an annotated pseudogene. This CDR3 spans 12 amino acids.

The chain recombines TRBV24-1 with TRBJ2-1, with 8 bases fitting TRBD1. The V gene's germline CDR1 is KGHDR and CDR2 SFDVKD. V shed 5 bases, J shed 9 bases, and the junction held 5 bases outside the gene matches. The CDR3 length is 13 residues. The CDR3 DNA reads TGTGCCACCAGTGCTGCGGACAGGGCTGAGCAGTTCTTC. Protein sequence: CATSAADRAEQFF.

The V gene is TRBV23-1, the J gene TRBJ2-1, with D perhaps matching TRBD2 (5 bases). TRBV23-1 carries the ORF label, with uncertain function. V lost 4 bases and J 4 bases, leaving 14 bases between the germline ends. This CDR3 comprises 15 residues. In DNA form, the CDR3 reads TGCGCCAGCAGTCTAATTAGCGAAATTTACAATGAGCAGTTCTTC. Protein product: CASSLISEIYNEQFF.